This TCR beta chain came from a study of blood T cell repertoires in COVID-19. Study in general: From the United States, Italy and Spain came samples of acute and convalescent COVID-19.

Germline CDR1 is SQVTM and CDR2 is ANQGSEA. The CDR3 length is 13 residues. Trimming took 6 bases from V and 1 from J, leaving 12 bases between them. The repertoire was sequenced with immunoSEQ multiplex PCR; TCRdb's copy has only in-frame clones and lacks some. Of over 85,000 clones in the sample, roughly 90% were seen once. The chain has TRBV29-1 and TRBJ1-1; TRBD1 might be the D (5 bases). Input material: peripheral blood. The sequence was obtained from a woman in her fifties or sixties with COVID-19, enrolled during active disease. CDR3 in amino acids: CSVRGQANTEAFF. In DNA form, the CDR3 reads TGCAGCGTGCGAGGACAAGCGAACACTGAAGCTTTCTTT. Full variable domain (remainder filled in from reference TRBV29-1 and TRBJ1-1): SAVISQKPSRDICQRGTSLTIQCQVDSQVTMMFWYRQQPGQSLTLIATANQGSEATYESGFVIDKFPISRPNLTFSTLTVSNMSPEDSSIYLCSVRGQANTEAFFGQGTRLTVV.